Below, 24 T cell receptor beta chains from the same sample are listed, as sequenced in a study of T cell responses to AZD1222 COVID-19 vaccine. Using immunoSEQ multiplex PCR, the repertoire was profiled, and TCRdb retains in-frame clones only, with some absent. The table records 180,000 or so clones, 85% to 95% of them present only once. The sequenced sample was peripheral blood, obtained on day 0 of AZD1222 vaccination. The receptors were gathered from an adult in good health.

This sequence joins TRBV3-1 (or the pseudogene TRBV3-2) and TRBJ1-5; D call uncertain. The CDR3 contains 14 residues. Germline lookup yields CDR1 LGHDT and CDR2 YNNKEL (reference sequence). V was shortened by 1 base and J by 6 bases, with 10 bases between the two germline ends. In nucleotides, the CDR3 is TGTGCCAGCAGCCAAGCGGCAGGCGGTCAGCCCCAGCATTTT. Translating gives CASSQAAGGQPQHF.

The chain is built from TRBV7-9 and TRBJ1-1; 7 bases agree with TRBD1. Trimming at V came to 8 bases and at J to 0 bases, leaving 6 bases not matched to a gene. The CDR3 covers 14 residues. CDR1 is SEHNR, CDR2 FQNEAQ, per germline (reference sequence). CDR3 nucleotide sequence: TGTGCCAGCGAGGGACAGCTCTTGAACACTGAAGCTTTCTTT. Encoded protein: CASEGQLLNTEAFF.

This sequence joins TRBV6-5 and TRBJ2-1; maybe TRBD1 (5 bases). The V end was cut by 7 bases, the J end by 8 bases, with 18 bases between. CDR3 length: 14 amino acids. CDR1 and CDR2 (germline): MNHEY, SVGAGI. This CDR3 reads CASTLGVGLYEQFF. The CDR3 DNA follows: TGTGCCAGCACCTTAGGGGTCGGTCTATATGAGCAGTTCTTC.

V usage is TRBV4-1 and J usage is TRBJ2-7, with D unclear. Germline V gene lookup returns CDR1 MGHRA and CDR2 YSYEKL. V lost 4 bases and J 0 bases, leaving 16 bases between the germline ends. The CDR3 runs 16 residues. The CDR3 loop reads CASSLLPGPSSYEQYF. The CDR3 DNA reads TGCGCCAGCAGCCTCCTTCCCGGTCCAAGCTCCTACGAGCAGTACTTC.

The J gene is TRBJ1-1, the V gene TRBV6-2 or TRBV6-3, with D possibly TRBD1 on 6 matching bases. The CDR3 length is 18 residues. From germline, CDR1 is MNHEY and CDR2 SVGEGT. V gave up 2 bases and J gave up 1 base, with 20 bases separating them. Here the CDR3 DNA reads TGTGCCAGCAGTTACGGCAGGGGCTCAATAACCCCGAACACTGAAGCTTTCTTT. Protein sequence: CASSYGRGSITPNTEAFF.

This clone was detected once. The V call is TRBV1, the J call TRBJ1-6; no DNA check was done on the table's D call, TRBD1. TRBV1 is reported as a pseudogene. CDR3 length: 15 residues. CDR3 protein: CTSSHLDSRNSPLHF. In nucleotides, the CDR3 is TGCACCAGCAGCCACTTGGACAGCCGAAATTCACCCCTCCACTTT.

This chain links TRBV3-1 (or the pseudogene TRBV3-2) with TRBJ2-5, with D tentatively TRBD1 (6 bases). This CDR3 has 15 amino acids. V lost 4 bases and J 5 bases, leaving 17 bases between the germline ends. Per the germline V gene, CDR1 is LGHDT and CDR2 is YNNKEL (reference sequence). CDR3 residues: CASSLREARGETQYF. Written as DNA, the CDR3 is TGTGCCAGCAGCCTTAGGGAAGCAAGGGGGGAGACCCAGTACTTC.

The chain carries TRBV19 and TRBJ1-6; 9 nucleotides match TRBD1. In germline, CDR1 is LNHDA, CDR2 SQIVND (reference sequence). The CDR3 is 15 amino acids. Trimming cost V 6 bases and J 8 bases; bases outside gene matches: 8. The CDR3 spells CASREDRGFYSPLHF. For the CDR3, the DNA is TGTGCCAGTAGGGAGGACAGGGGATTTTATTCACCCCTCCACTTT.

The chain links TRBV5-1 to TRBJ2-1; D may be TRBD2 (7 bases). This CDR3 is built from 19 residues. V lost 1 base and J 4 bases, leaving 24 bases between the germline ends. Germline-derived CDR1 and CDR2 are SGHRS and YFSETQ. The CDR3 protein is CASSLLSGRGQGPYNEQFF. The CDR3 DNA reads as TGCGCCAGCAGCTTGTTGTCTGGGCGGGGGCAGGGGCCTTACAATGAGCAGTTCTTC. The entire variable domain, with the rest obtained from reference TRBV5-1 and TRBJ2-1, is as follows: KAGVTQTPRYLIKTRGQQVTLSCSPISGHRSVSWYQQTPGQGLQFLFEYFSETQRNKGNFPGRFSGRQFSNSRSEMNVSTLELGDSALYLCASSLLSGRGQGPYNEQFFGPGTRLTVL.

The rearrangement joins TRBV13 to TRBJ1-2; 8 bases match TRBD1. This CDR3 has 17 amino acids. V dropped 5 bases and J dropped 4; count of bases not matched to a gene: 15. Germline CDR1 PRHDT, CDR2 FYEKMQ (reference sequence). Here the CDR3 reads CASSIGGQGRESYGYTF. Here the CDR3 DNA reads TGTGCCAGCAGCATCGGCGGACAGGGTCGAGAGAGCTATGGCTACACCTTC.

The chain couples TRBV30 to TRBJ2-5, with TRBD1 identical over 8 bases. V was clipped by 3 bases and J by 5 bases; unmatched bases: 8. Germline assignment: CDR1 GTSNPN and CDR2 SVGIG (reference sequence). This CDR3 contains 14 residues. The DNA of the CDR3 is TGTGCCTGGAGGATCCAGGGGGCTCGGGAGACCCAGTACTTC. This gives the protein CAWRIQGARETQYF.

V usage is TRBV9 and J usage is TRBJ2-5; D may correspond to TRBD1 or TRBD2 (5 bases each). CDR3 length: 13 amino acids. The germline V gene has CDR1 SGDLS and CDR2 YYNGEE. V was shortened by 4 bases and J by 9 bases, with 16 bases between the two germline ends. CDR3 sequence: CASSFRPGRAQYF. DNA of the CDR3: TGTGCCAGCAGCTTCCGACCGGGACGGGCCCAGTACTTC.

This rearrangement joins TRBV14 to TRBJ2-7, with 11 bases identical to TRBD2. V lost 4 bases, J lost 1 base, and 6 bases stayed unmatched. The CDR3 has 16 residues. From germline, CDR1 is SGHDN and CDR2 FVKESK. The CDR3 DNA sequence: TGTGCCAGCAGCCCCCGACTAGCGGGAAGGTCCTACGAGCAGTACTTC. As protein: CASSPRLAGRSYEQYF.

This clone was detected once. The chain carries TRBV2 and TRBJ1-4; D not certain. The CDR3 totals 12 residues. Germline V lookup: CDR1 SNHLY, CDR2 FYNNEI. Trimming took 5 bases from V and 7 from J, leaving 8 bases between them. The CDR3 DNA follows: TGTGCCAGCAGTTCAATAATTGAAAAACTGTTTTTT. Its protein is CASSSIIEKLFF.

The sample holds a few counts of this clone. This chain connects TRBV4-1 to TRBJ1-2; the D is unclear. CDR1 is MGHRA and CDR2 is YSYEKL in the germline V gene. The V gene lost 1 base and the J gene lost 2 bases, with 8 bases spanning the gap. The CDR3 consists of 14 residues. CDR3 protein: CASSQVVVNYGYTF. The CDR3 region has the DNA TGCGCCAGCAGCCAAGTTGTCGTCAACTATGGCTACACCTTC.

The rearrangement links TRBV29-1 to TRBJ1-1; D is unclear. Trimming stripped 8 bases from V and 1 base from J, with 11 bases between. Germline CDR1 and CDR2: SQVTM and ANQGSEA. The CDR3 loop spans 12 amino acids. Here the CDR3 reads CSIGGANTEAFF. The CDR3 DNA reads as TGCAGCATCGGAGGTGCGAACACTGAAGCTTTCTTT.

This chain uses TRBV30 with TRBJ2-2; TRBD1 aligns across 7 bases. The CDR3 is made up of 13 amino acids. V dropped 5 bases and J dropped 4; count of bases not matched to a gene: 4. Germline CDR1 is GTSNPN and CDR2 is SVGIG (reference sequence). CDR3: CAWATGSTGELFF. The CDR3, as DNA: TGTGCCTGGGCGACAGGGAGCACCGGGGAGCTGTTTTTT.

The chain joins TRBV3-1 (or the pseudogene TRBV3-2) to TRBJ1-1; possibly TRBD1 for D (5 bases). Germline CDR1 and CDR2: LGHDT and YNNKEL (reference sequence). This CDR3 spans 15 amino acids. Between the trimmed V and J ends, which lost 4 bases and 8 bases, there was a span of 20 bases. Written as DNA, the CDR3 is TGTGCCAGCAGCCGCCTGGGTGGGGGGAGATCGGAAGCTTTCTTT. It codes for CASSRLGGGRSEAFF.

This clone was counted a single time. V gene TRBV7-9 combines with J gene TRBJ2-3; no clear D. The CDR3 has 13 residues. V was clipped by 2 bases and J by 4 bases, with 7 bases between them. Germline loops: CDR1 SEHNR, CDR2 FQNEAQ (reference sequence). The CDR3 sequence is CASSLTYSDTQYF. In DNA, the CDR3 is TGTGCCAGCAGCTTAACTTATTCAGATACGCAGTATTTT.

The rearrangement uses TRBV10-1 and TRBJ2-3; D unresolved. The CDR3 runs 14 residues. Per the germline V gene, CDR1 is WNHNN and CDR2 is SYGVQD (reference sequence). Deletions cut 0 bases from V and 6 bases from J, with 10 bases between. The CDR3 loop reads CASSESVASDTQYF. DNA of the CDR3: TGCGCCAGCAGTGAGTCGGTGGCTTCCGATACGCAGTATTTT.

The chain employs TRBV6-5 and TRBJ2-2; D remains unclear. Germline V gives CDR1 MNHEY, CDR2 SVGAGI. The CDR3 has 16 residues. The V end lost 1 base, the J end lost 7 bases, and 16 bases lay between the germline ends. In DNA, the CDR3 is TGTGCCAGCAGTTACTATCGTGTAGGGAACGTCGGGGAGCTGTTTTTT. Protein sequence: CASSYYRVGNVGELFF.

The gene calls are TRBV28 and TRBJ1-3; D gene ambiguous. CDR1 is MDHEN, CDR2 SYDVKM, per germline. The CDR3 is made up of 13 amino acids. Trimming stripped 8 bases from V and 0 bases from J, with 8 bases between. The chain's CDR3 is CASGESSGNTIYF. In DNA form, the CDR3 reads TGTGCCAGCGGTGAAAGCTCTGGAAACACCATATATTTT. Full variable domain (remainder filled in from reference TRBV28 and TRBJ1-3): DVKVTQSSRYLVKRTGEKVFLECVQDMDHENMFWYRQDPGLGLRLIYFSYDVKMKEKGDIPEGYSVSREKKERFSLILESASTNQTSMYLCASGESSGNTIYFGEGSWLTVV.

The chain employs TRBV5-6 and TRBJ2-7; no firm D call. From germline, CDR1 is SGHDT and CDR2 YYEEEE. Trimming pared 4 bases from V and 5 bases from J, leaving 16 bases between. The length of the CDR3 is 14 residues. The CDR3, as DNA: TGTGCCAGCAGCGCTCCACCGAGGTGGGACGAGCAGTACTTC. Protein: CASSAPPRWDEQYF.

This sequence joins TRBV6-1 and TRBJ1-6; 8 bases line up with TRBD1. The CDR3 is 16 amino acids. CDR1 MNHNS and CDR2 SASEGT come from the germline V gene. Losses at the gene ends were 4 bases for V and 7 bases for J; bases not matched to a gene: 9. The CDR3 sequence is CASSGLRGQGNSPLHF. As DNA, the CDR3 is TGTGCCAGCAGTGGATTGCGTGGACAGGGAAATTCACCCCTCCACTTT.